These T cell receptor beta chains were read from a single sample in a study of regulatory T cells in long-lasting Graves disease. From the multiplex PCR reads, TCRdb called clonotypes with MiXCR, one entry per CDR3 protein. The sample yields about 430,000 distinct CDR3 sequences, 15% seen once. A further study also used this sample, focusing on T cells in Graves' hyperthyroidism and ophthalmopathy.

Here the sequenced sample was peripheral blood mononuclear cells (PBMCs), taken at new diagnosis, from a patient treated with antithyroid drugs. These receptors were obtained from a woman in her forties with Graves disease. CDR3s include the opening cysteine and the closing phenylalanine or tryptophan. Each record gives: D gene, V gene, J gene, CDR3 protein. D genes are given only for firm matches.

>-|TRBV9|TRBJ2-3
CASSADNRDTQYF
>TRBD2|TRBV11-2|TRBJ2-1
CANSLGASGRYNEQFF
>-|TRBV28|TRBJ1-4
CASKRGGTGNEKLFF
>-|TRBV10-3|TRBJ1-1
CAIWEGDSNTEAFF
>TRBD2|TRBV5-1|TRBJ2-3
CASSLGLAYTDTQYF
>-|TRBV24-1|TRBJ1-4
CATSAGTIATNEKLFF
>-|TRBV3-1|TRBJ1-6
CASSQTAYNSPLHF
>TRBD2|TRBV20-1|TRBJ2-7
CSARDQTSGNTYEQYF
>-|TRBV28|TRBJ1-5
CASSSPNQPQHF
>TRBD1|TRBV5-6|TRBJ1-1
CASSADRGPTEAFF
>TRBD1|TRBV2|TRBJ2-3
CASSDEGADPTDTQYF
>TRBD2|TRBV7-3|TRBJ2-1
CASSGRAGGGTNEQFF
>TRBD2|TRBV2|TRBJ2-4
CASSGLAGAKNIQYF
>TRBD1|TRBV28|TRBJ2-1
CASSHRQGFVLENEQFF
>-|TRBV30|TRBJ1-1
CAWILGDTEAFF
>TRBD1|TRBV11-2|TRBJ1-5
CASSLQGAGSQPQHF
>TRBD1|TRBV4-3|TRBJ1-2
CASSQVDILAGGSYGYTF
>TRBD1|TRBV28|TRBJ2-4
CASSGRQGVGAKNIQYF
>-|TRBV7-2|TRBJ2-1
CASSLVVTSNNEQFF
>-|TRBV2|TRBJ2-3
CASSGQGTDTQYF
>-|TRBV6-2/TRBV6-3|TRBJ2-3
CASADYSTDTQYF
>TRBD1|TRBV29-1|TRBJ2-7
CSAIERQGNYEQYF
>-|TRBV27|TRBJ2-5
CASLPLRGSRETRYF
>-|TRBV11-2|TRBJ2-3
CASTRRLTSTDTQYF
>-|TRBV19|TRBJ1-3
CASSMRTSGNTIYF
>-|TRBV15|TRBJ2-1
CATSRDLGLRVEQFF
>TRBD2|TRBV11-2|TRBJ2-1
CASSSTGAGTYNEQFF
>TRBD2|TRBV2|TRBJ2-2
CASRVSGRPGELFF
>TRBD1|TRBV27|TRBJ2-4
CASGQGANIQYF
>TRBD1|TRBV6-2/TRBV6-3|TRBJ2-5
CASRGRQGSWKTQYF
>-|TRBV20-1|TRBJ2-7
CSARTGVAYEQYF
>TRBD2|TRBV20-1|TRBJ2-7
CSAREGGGTIVEQYF
>-|TRBV11-2|TRBJ1-2
CASSLAGRGRSYTF
>TRBD1|TRBV12-3/TRBV12-4|TRBJ1-1
CASSLGGQGAFF
>-|TRBV5-5|TRBJ2-7
CASSRRGSEQYF
>TRBD2|TRBV5-1|TRBJ2-1
CASSLAGGRATDEQFF
>TRBD1|TRBV19|TRBJ1-1
CASSTLRDRGYTEAFF
>TRBD1|TRBV12-5|TRBJ1-5
CASGLAGTGFNQPQHF
>-|TRBV19|TRBJ1-3
CASSTSGLTGIDTIYF
>-|TRBV10-2|TRBJ2-2
CASMGEANTGELFF
>-|TRBV20-1|TRBJ2-5
CSARGGVEGVKETQYF
>TRBD2|TRBV5-1|TRBJ2-7
CASSLGKGLAGPPYEQYF
>TRBD2|TRBV7-2|TRBJ2-7
CASSPMGSGDSYEQYF
>-|TRBV9|TRBJ2-1
CASSVVLPGTYNEQFF
>TRBD2|TRBV12-3/TRBV12-4|TRBJ2-3
CASSPLSGSTDTQYF
>-|TRBV27|TRBJ2-7
CASSLRRGYRQYF
>TRBD2|TRBV29-1|TRBJ2-2
CSVEGLAGRNTGELFF
>-|TRBV5-1|TRBJ2-5
CASSAGLTETQYF
>-|TRBV30|TRBJ1-2
CAWSFRDTVPYGYTF
>-|TRBV11-2|TRBJ2-3
CASSFGDADTQYF
>TRBD1|TRBV20-1|TRBJ2-1
CSADRQGASYNEQFF
>-|TRBV5-4|TRBJ2-7
CASSPPGPQAGEQYF
>TRBD2|TRBV9|TRBJ2-7
CASSVGLAVDEQYF
>-|TRBV10-2|TRBJ1-1
CASSDPGHQNTEAFF
>-|TRBV28|TRBJ1-2
CASSFVVADGYTF
>TRBD1|TRBV5-8|TRBJ2-1
CASSLSPRTGLRYNEQFF
>TRBD1|TRBV6-8|TRBJ2-3
CASSSRQGTCTDTQYF
>-|TRBV25-1|TRBJ2-3
CASSPRKVTDTQYF